The source of this TCR beta chain is a study of response to subunit inactivated influenza vaccine. MiXCR, run by TCRdb on the RT-PCR reads, gives a single entry per CDR3 protein. The sample gives approximately 520,000 distinct CDR3 sequences, 15% to 20% of which show up once; approximately 3% is in the top ten. A remark on this clonotype: Its antigen remains unknown.

The V gene's germline CDR1 is SGHAT and CDR2 FQNNGV. V was cut by 5 bases and J by 2 bases, with 13 bases left in between. The CDR3 extends over 16 amino acids. Study-wide results and limits: The study's authors posited that every seasonal influenza vaccination enlists few new T cells.

The input for sequencing was CD4+ T cells sorted from PBMCs, taken less than 25 months after vaccination. The chain employs TRBV11-2 and TRBJ2-6; D not resolved. The TCR originated in a man between 50 and 69 years old who received an inactivated influenza vaccine. CDR3 protein: CASSMAPKTGANVLTF. CDR3 sequence (DNA): TGTGCCAGCAGCATGGCCCCGAAGACTGGGGCCAACGTCCTGACTTTC.